Listed below are T cell receptor beta chains from one sample, sequenced in a study of long-term antiretroviral therapy in people with HIV. Clones were sequenced by immunoSEQ multiplex PCR, and TCRdb holds only the in-frame ones, with some missing. Of more than 15,000 clones listed, roughly 78% are singletons. Sequencing used unsorted PBMCs, obtained at the start of antiretroviral therapy, before treatment. The receptor set was obtained from a woman aged 40-49 years with HIV. Both conserved end residues are part of each CDR3. D genes are given only for firm matches. Size is stated for part of the rows, as once, few or many counts, or as a class when the clone is expanded.

clone_size,v_call,d_call,j_call,cdr3_nt,cdr3_aa
NA,TRBV5-5,NA,TRBJ1-2,TGTGCCAGCAGCGACCAACCCCCAGGGGAATCGTGGAGGAACTATGGCTACACCTTC,CASSDQPPGESWRNYGYTF
NA,TRBV2,NA,TRBJ2-2,TGTGCCAGCAGTGGACAGGTTACGAACACCGGGGAGCTGTTTTTT,CASSGQVTNTGELFF
NA,TRBV4-3,NA,TRBJ2-1,TGCGCCAGCAGCCTACGGGACTGGAGCATATCCAGCTCCTACAATGAGCAGTTCTTC,CASSLRDWSISSSYNEQFF
NA,TRBV7-3,NA,TRBJ2-6,TGTGCCAGCAGCCCTCAGAACTCTGGGGCCAACGTCCTGACTTTC,CASSPQNSGANVLTF
NA,TRBV5-1,TRBD2,TRBJ2-1,TGCGCCAGCAGCCTTACTAGCGGGGGGGCCGATGAGCAGTTCTTC,CASSLTSGGADEQFF
NA,TRBV13,NA,TRBJ2-7,TGTGCCAGCAGCTTAGATCCCTTGCTGGGCAGATACGAGCAGTACTTC,CASSLDPLLGRYEQYF
NA,TRBV5-1,NA,TRBJ2-7,TGCGCCAGCAGCGACCCCGACCAGTACTACGAGCAGTACTTC,CASSDPDQYYEQYF
NA,TRBV27,TRBD1,TRBJ2-7,TGTGCCAGCAGTTTGTCCGGGACAGACATCTACGAGCAGTACTTC,CASSLSGTDIYEQYF
NA,TRBV27,TRBD1,TRBJ2-7,TGTGCCAGCAGTTTATTTTCAACTGGGTCGTTGACAGGGATCTACCTCGAGCAGTACTTC,CASSLFSTGSLTGIYLEQYF
NA,TRBV29-1,NA,TRBJ2-2,TGCAGCGTTGAATGGTCCAGGGACCCGACCGGGGAGCTGTTTTTT,CSVEWSRDPTGELFF
NA,TRBV5-1,NA,TRBJ1-4,TGCGCCAGTTCGTCAGATTTAGGAGAAAAACTGTTTTTT,CASSSDLGEKLFF
NA,TRBV4-3,TRBD1,TRBJ2-1,TGCGCCAGCAGCCAAGAATGGCAGGGGGCTGGGAATGAGCAGTTCTTC,CASSQEWQGAGNEQFF
NA,TRBV6-5,NA,TRBJ1-2,TGTGCCAGCAGCTCGACCCCGGGGGGCCAAGGCTACACCTTC,CASSSTPGGQGYTF
NA,TRBV28,TRBD1,TRBJ2-7,TGTGCCAGCAGCGTGGGGGGAGGACAGGGATTCGAAAACGAGCAGTACTTC,CASSVGGGQGFENEQYF
few,TRBV18,TRBD1,TRBJ1-1,TGTGCCAGCTCAACCGGACAGGGTGGCACTGAAGCTTTCTTT,CASSTGQGGTEAFF
NA,TRBV18,NA,TRBJ2-3,TGTGCCAGCTCACCCCCGTGGGAGGCGACACCTCGCTTCGATACGCAGTATTTT,CASSPPWEATPRFDTQYF